The present TCR beta chain was sequenced within a study of blood T cell repertoires in COVID-19. The length of the CDR3 is 14 residues. V lost 4 bases and J 2 bases, leaving 11 bases between the germline ends. CDR1 is SGHTA and CDR2 is FQGNSA in the germline V gene. Profiled with immunoSEQ multiplex PCR; TCRdb holds only in-frame clones, not every one. Among around 70,000 clones, over 75% were seen once, and the ten largest hold approximately 28%. The sample was peripheral blood. This receptor was obtained from a woman of 80 years or more with active or convalescent COVID-19. The chain has TRBV7-2 and TRBJ2-5; D may be TRBD2 (5 bases). CDR3 nucleotides: TGTGCCAGCAGCTCGGAGAGCGGACAAGAGACCCAGTACTTC. This sequence encodes CASSSESGQETQYF.